This TCR beta chain was observed in a study of post-analysis software for immune sequencing data. Study-wide results and limits: The study found significantly lower normalized Chao1 diversity in multiple sclerosis patients than in controls. Under the F measure, samples that were prepared in one batch clustered strongly together.

Prepared libraries of TCR beta cDNA carried unique molecular identifiers. When about 1 to 11 million T cells were used, they gave hundreds of thousands of cDNA molecules. TCRdb recomputed calls from the PCR reads with MiXCR, one row per CDR3 protein. Of roughly 700,000 distinct CDR3 sequences listed, roughly 29% are singletons. To note about this clonotype: No antigen is known for it.

This TCR came from a girl under 18 with multiple sclerosis. Sequenced input: blood.

The CDR3 DNA is TGTGCCAGCAGCCGATTTTTGGGTCCGCAAGAGACCCAGTACTTC. Its translation: CASSRFLGPQETQYF. This chain connects TRBV4-2 to TRBJ2-5, with D hard to call. Germline CDR1 and CDR2: LGHNA and YNFKEQ. CDR3 length equals 15 residues. Trimming pared 4 bases from V and 2 bases from J, leaving 14 bases between.